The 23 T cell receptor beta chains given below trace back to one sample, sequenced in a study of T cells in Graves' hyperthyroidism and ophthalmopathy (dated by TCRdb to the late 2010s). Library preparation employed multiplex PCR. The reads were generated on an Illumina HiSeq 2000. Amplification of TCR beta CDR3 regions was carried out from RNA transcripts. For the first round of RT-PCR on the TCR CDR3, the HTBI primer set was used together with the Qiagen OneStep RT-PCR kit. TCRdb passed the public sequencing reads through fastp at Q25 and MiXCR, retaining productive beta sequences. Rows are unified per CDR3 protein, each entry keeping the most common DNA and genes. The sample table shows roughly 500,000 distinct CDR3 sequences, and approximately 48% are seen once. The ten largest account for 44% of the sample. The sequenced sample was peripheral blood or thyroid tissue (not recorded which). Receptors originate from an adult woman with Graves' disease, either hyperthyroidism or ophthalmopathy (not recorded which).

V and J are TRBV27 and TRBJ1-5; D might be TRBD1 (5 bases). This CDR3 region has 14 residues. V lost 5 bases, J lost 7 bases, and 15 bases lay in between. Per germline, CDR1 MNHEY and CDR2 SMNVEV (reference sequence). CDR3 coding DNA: TGTGCCAGCAGTCGTCCCGGGGGTTGGCAGCCCCAGCATTTT. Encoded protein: CASSRPGGWQPQHF.

CDR3 residues: CASSSGPGLDEQYF. For the CDR3, the DNA is TGTGCCAGTAGTTCGGGTCCGGGACTAGACGAGCAGTACTTC. The chain links TRBV19 to TRBJ2-7; 8 bases line up with TRBD2. Germline V gene data show CDR1 as LNHDA and CDR2 as SQIVND (reference sequence). This CDR3 has 14 residues. V shed 5 bases, J shed 5 bases, and the junction held 8 bases outside the gene matches.

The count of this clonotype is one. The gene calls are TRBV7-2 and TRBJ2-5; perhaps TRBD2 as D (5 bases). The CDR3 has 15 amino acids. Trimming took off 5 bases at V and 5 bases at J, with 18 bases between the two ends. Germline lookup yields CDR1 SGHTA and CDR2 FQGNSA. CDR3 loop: CASSLSNGVYETQYF. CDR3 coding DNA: TGTGCCAGCAGCCTTAGCAACGGGGTTTATGAGACCCAGTACTTC.

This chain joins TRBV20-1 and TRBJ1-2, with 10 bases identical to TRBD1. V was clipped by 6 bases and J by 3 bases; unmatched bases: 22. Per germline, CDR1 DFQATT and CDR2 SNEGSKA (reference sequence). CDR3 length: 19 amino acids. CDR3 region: CSARPRTRQGARGYYGYTF. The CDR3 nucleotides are TGCAGTGCGAGACCGCGTACTCGACAGGGGGCGCGGGGTTACTATGGCTACACCTTC.

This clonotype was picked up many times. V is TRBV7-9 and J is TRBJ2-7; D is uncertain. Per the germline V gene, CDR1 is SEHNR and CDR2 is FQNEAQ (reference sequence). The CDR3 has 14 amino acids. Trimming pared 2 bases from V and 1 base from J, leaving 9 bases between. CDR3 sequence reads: CASSLSSFSYEQYF. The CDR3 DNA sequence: TGTGCCAGCAGCTTATCCAGTTTTTCCTACGAGCAGTACTTC.

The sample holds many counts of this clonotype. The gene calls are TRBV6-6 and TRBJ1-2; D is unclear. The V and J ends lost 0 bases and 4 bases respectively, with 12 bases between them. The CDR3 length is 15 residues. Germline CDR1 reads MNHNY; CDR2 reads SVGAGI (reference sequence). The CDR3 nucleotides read TGTGCCAGCAGTTACTCGATCAGTTTCCGCTATGGCTACACCTTC. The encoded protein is CASSYSISFRYGYTF.

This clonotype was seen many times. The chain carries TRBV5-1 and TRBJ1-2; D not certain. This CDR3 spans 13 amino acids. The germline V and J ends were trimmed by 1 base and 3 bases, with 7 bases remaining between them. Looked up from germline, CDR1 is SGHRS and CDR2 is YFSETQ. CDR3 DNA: TGCGCCAGCAGCTTGAACCCTGACTATGGCTACACCTTC. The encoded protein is CASSLNPDYGYTF. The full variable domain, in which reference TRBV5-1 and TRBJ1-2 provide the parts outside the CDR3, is KAGVTQTPRYLIKTRGQQVTLSCSPISGHRSVSWYQQTPGQGLQFLFEYFSETQRNKGNFPGRFSGRQFSNSRSEMNVSTLELGDSALYLCASSLNPDYGYTFGSGTRLTVV.

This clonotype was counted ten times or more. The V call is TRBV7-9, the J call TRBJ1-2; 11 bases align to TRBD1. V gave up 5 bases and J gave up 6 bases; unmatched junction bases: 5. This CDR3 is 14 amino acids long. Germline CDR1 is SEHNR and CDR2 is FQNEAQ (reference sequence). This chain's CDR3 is CASSLWGQGDGYTF. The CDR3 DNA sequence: TGTGCCAGCAGCCTATGGGGACAGGGGGATGGCTACACCTTC.

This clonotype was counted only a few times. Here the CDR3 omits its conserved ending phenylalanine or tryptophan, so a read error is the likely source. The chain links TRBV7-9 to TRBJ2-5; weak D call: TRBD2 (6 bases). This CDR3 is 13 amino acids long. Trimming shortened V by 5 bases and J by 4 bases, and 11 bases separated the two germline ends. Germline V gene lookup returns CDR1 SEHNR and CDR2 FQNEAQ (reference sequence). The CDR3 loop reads CASSLGTSETQYL. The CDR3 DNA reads TGTGCCAGCAGCCTCGGGACTTCAGAGACCCAGTACCTC.

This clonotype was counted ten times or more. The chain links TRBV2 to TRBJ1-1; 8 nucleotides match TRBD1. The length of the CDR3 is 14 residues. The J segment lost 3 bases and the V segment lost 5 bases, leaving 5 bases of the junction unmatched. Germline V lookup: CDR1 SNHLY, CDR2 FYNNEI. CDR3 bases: TGTGCCAGCAGTTCGACAGGGGCGGACACTGAAGCTTTCTTT. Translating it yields CASSSTGADTEAFF.

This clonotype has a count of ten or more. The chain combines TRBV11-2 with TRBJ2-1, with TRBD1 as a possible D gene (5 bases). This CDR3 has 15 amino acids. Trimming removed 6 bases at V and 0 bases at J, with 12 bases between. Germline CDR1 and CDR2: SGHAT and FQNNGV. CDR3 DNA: TGTGCCAGCAGGCACCGACAGCTCTCCTACAATGAGCAGTTCTTC. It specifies CASRHRQLSYNEQFF.

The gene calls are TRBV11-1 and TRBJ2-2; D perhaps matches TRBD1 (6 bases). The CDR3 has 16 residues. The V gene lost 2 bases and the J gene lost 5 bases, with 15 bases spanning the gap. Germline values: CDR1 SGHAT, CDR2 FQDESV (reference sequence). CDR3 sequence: CASSLMPRGRTGELFF. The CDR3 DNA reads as TGTGCCAGCAGCTTAATGCCCAGGGGTAGGACCGGGGAGCTGTTTTTT.

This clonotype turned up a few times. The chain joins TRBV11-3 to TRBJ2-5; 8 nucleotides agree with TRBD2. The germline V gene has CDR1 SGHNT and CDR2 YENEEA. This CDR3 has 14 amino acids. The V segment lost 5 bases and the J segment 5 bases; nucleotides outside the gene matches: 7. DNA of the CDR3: TGTGCCAGCAGCGCGCCGGGAGGGCCCGAGACCCAGTACTTC. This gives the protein CASSAPGGPETQYF.

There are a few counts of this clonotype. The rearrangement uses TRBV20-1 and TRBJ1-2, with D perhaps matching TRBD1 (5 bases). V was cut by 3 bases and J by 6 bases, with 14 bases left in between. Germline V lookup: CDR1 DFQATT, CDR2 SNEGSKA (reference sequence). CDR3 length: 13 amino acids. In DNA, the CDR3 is TGCAGTGCTAGCACCGGGGGGGACGATGGCTACACCTTC. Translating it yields CSASTGGDDGYTF.

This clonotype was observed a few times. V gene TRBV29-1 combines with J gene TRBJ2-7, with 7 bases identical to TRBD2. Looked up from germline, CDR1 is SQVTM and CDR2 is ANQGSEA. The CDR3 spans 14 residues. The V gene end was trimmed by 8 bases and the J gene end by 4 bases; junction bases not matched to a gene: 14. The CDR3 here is CSSYTAGAVYEQYF. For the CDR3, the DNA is TGCAGCAGTTATACGGCGGGAGCAGTATACGAGCAGTACTTC.

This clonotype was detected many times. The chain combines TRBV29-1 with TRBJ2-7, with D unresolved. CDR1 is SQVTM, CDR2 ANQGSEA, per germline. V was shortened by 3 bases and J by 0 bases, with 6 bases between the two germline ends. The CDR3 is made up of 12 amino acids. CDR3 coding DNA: TGCAGCGTTGAGGGTGACTCCTACGAGCAGTACTTC. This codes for CSVEGDSYEQYF.

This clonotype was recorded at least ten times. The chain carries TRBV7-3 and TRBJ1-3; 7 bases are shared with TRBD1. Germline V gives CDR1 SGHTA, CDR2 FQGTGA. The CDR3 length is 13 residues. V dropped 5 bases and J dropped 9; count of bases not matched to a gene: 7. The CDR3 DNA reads TGTGCCAGCAGCGCGGGACAGTCGGGCACCATATATTTT. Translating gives CASSAGQSGTIYF.

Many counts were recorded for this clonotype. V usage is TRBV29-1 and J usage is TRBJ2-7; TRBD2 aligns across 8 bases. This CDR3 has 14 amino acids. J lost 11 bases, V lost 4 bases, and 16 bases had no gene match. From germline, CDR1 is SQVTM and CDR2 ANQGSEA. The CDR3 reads CSVGNGRADPREYF. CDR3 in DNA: TGCAGCGTTGGGAACGGGAGGGCAGATCCTAGGGAGTACTTC.

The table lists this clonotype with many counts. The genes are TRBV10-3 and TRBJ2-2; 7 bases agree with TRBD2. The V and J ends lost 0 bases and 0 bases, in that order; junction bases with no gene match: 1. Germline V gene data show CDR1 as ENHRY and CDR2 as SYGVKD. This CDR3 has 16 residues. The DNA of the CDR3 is TGTGCCATCAGTGAGTCCGGGAGGACGAACACCGGGGAGCTGTTTTTT. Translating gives CAISESGRTNTGELFF.

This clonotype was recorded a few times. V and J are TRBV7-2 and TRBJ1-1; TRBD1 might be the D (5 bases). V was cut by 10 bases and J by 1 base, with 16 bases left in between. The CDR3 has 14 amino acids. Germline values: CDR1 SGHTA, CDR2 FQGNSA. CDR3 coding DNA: TGTGCCATCAGTGAACGGACAAAGAACACTGAAGCTTTCTTT. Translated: CAISERTKNTEAFF.

The CDR3 DNA follows: TGCAGTGCCCAACCAGGGGGGGGAGAAAAACTGTTTTTT. Amino acid sequence: CSAQPGGGEKLFF. The chain is built from TRBV20-1 and TRBJ1-4; 7 bases are shared with TRBD1. CDR1 is DFQATT and CDR2 is SNEGSKA in the germline V gene (reference sequence). The trim removed 6 bases at V and 8 bases at J, leaving 9 bases unmatched. The CDR3 sequence is 13 residues long.

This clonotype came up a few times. The CDR3 here is CSVEGLSGVGSNVGAFF. In DNA form, the CDR3 reads TGCAGCGTTGAAGGACTGTCTGGGGTCGGGTCGAACGTGGGCGCTTTCTTT. V usage is TRBV29-1 and J usage is TRBJ1-1; D not certain. V was shortened by 1 base and J by 11 bases, with 29 bases between the two germline ends. Germline CDR1 SQVTM, CDR2 ANQGSEA. The CDR3 loop spans 17 amino acids. Together with reference TRBV29-1 and TRBJ1-1, the CDR3 gives the full variable domain: SAVISQKPSRDICQRGTSLTIQCQVDSQVTMMFWYRQQPGQSLTLIATANQGSEATYESGFVIDKFPISRPNLTFSTLTVSNMSPEDSSIYLCSVEGLSGVGSNVGAFFGQGTRLTVV.

The CDR3 here is CASTFEAGGGNDQPQHF. The CDR3 DNA reads as TGTGCCAGCACTTTTGAGGCAGGGGGAGGAAACGATCAGCCCCAGCATTTT. J is TRBJ1-5 and V is TRBV2; 7 nucleotides align to TRBD1. The J segment lost 5 bases and the V segment lost 7 bases, leaving 17 bases of the junction unmatched. This CDR3 is built from 17 residues. From germline, CDR1 is SNHLY and CDR2 FYNNEI.